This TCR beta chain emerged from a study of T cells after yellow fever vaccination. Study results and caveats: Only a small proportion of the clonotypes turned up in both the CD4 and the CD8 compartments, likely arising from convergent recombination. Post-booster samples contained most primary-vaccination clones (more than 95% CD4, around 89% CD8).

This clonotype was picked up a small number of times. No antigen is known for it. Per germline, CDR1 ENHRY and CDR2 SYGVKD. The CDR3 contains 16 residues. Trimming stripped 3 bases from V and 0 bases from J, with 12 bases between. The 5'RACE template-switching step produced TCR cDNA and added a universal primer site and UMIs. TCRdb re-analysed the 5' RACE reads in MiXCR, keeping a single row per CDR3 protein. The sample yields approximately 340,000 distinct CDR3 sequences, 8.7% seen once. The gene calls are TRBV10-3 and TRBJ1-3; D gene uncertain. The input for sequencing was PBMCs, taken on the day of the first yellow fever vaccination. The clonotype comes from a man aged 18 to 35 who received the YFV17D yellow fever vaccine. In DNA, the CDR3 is TGTGCCATCAGTGACAGGACGGCTGACTCTGGAAACACCATATATTTT. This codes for CAISDRTADSGNTIYF.